This T cell receptor beta chain was observed in a study of blood T cell repertoires in COVID-19. Study overall: There were acute and convalescent COVID-19 samples, and they came from the United States, Italy and Spain.

CDR3 length: 13 residues. The germline V gene encodes CDR1 KGHDR and CDR2 SFDVKD. Between the trimmed V and J ends, which lost 8 bases and 1 base, there was a span of 8 bases. The data were produced by immunoSEQ multiplex PCR, yet TCRdb's version contains in-frame clones alone and is incomplete. The sample has 300,000 to 400,000 clones; 90% to 95% are singletons. Sequencing input: peripheral blood. V usage is TRBV24-1 and J usage is TRBJ2-1; maybe TRBD2 (5 bases). This receptor was obtained from a woman aged 18-30 years who had recovered from COVID-19. CDR3 loop: CATTDSSYNEQFF. CDR3 nucleotides: TGTGCCACCACGGACTCGTCCTACAATGAGCAGTTCTTC.